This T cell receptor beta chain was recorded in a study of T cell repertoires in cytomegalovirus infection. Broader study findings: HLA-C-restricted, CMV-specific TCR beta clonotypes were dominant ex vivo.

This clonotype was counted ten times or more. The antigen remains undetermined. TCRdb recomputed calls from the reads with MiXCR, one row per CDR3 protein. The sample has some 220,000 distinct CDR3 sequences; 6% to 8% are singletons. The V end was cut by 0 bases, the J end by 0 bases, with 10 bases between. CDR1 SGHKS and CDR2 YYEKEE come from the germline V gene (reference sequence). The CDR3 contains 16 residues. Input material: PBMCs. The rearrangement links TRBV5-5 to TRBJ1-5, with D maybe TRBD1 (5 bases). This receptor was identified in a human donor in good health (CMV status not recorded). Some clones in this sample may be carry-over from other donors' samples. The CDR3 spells CASSLGDGYSNQPQHF. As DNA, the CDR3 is TGTGCCAGCAGCTTGGGGGACGGGTATAGCAATCAGCCCCAGCATTTT.